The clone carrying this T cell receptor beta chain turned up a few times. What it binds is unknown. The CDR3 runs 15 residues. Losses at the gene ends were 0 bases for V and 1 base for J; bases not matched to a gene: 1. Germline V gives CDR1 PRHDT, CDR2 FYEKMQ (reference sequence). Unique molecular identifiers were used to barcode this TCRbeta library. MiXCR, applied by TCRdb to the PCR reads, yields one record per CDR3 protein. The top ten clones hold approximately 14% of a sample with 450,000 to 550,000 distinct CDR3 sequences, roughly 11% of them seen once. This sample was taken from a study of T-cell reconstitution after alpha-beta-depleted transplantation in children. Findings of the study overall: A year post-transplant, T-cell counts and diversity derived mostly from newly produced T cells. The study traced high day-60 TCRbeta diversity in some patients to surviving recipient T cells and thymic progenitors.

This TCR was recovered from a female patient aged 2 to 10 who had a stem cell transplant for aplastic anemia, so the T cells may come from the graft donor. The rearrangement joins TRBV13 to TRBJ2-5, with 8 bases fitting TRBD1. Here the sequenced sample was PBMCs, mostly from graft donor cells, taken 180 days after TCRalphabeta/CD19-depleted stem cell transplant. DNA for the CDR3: TGTGCCAGCAGCTTAGGGGGGACAGGCCAAGAGACCCAGTACTTC. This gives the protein CASSLGGTGQETQYF.